This TCR beta chain was found in a study of OX40 agonist ivuxolimab in advanced cancers. Background on the study: More than 35% of patients had received prior checkpoint inhibitor therapy. Points from the study as a whole: Averaged across samples, CD8+ T cells carried more expanded clones than CD4+ did. Dosing at 0.1 to 3.0 mg/kg was accompanied by clonal expansion of CD4+ and CD8+ blood T cells by week 6.

V lost 4 bases and J lost 7, with 4 bases in between. CDR1 is MNHNY and CDR2 is SVGAGI in the germline V gene (reference sequence). This CDR3 contains 11 residues. Assay: immunoSEQ multiplex PCR; the TCRdb copy retains only in-frame clones and omits some. The sample includes some 13,000 clones, less than 90% of them seen just once. To note about this clone: The target antigen is unknown.

The chain is built from TRBV6-6 and TRBJ2-2; unclear D gene. This TCR was recovered from an adult with an advanced solid tumor such as melanoma, head and neck, liver or kidney cancer. The sequencing used CD4+ or CD8+ T cells sorted from blood, collected in a trial of the OX40 agonist ivuxolimab. The CDR3 reads CASSSIGELFF. CDR3 sequence (DNA): TGTGCCAGCAGTTCCATCGGGGAGCTGTTTTTT.